Each of the 21 T cell receptor beta chains below was sequenced from the same sample in a study of shared clonotypes between healthy human individuals. Sequenced by immunoSEQ multiplex PCR; TCRdb stores in-frame clones only, minus some. The top ten clones hold roughly 0.13% of a sample with 2 million to 2.5 million clones, roughly 95% of them seen once. The sequencing input was naive CD4+ T cells sorted from blood. Subset of the sample: CD45RA+ positively selected. These receptor sequences come from a man between 18 and 35 years old in good health.

The V call is TRBV11-2, the J call TRBJ1-1; weak D call: TRBD1 (6 bases). Trimming took 2 bases from V and 5 from J, leaving 15 bases between them. CDR1 is SGHAT and CDR2 is FQNNGV in the germline V gene. The CDR3 contains 15 residues. The CDR3 DNA reads TGTGCCAGCAGCTTACTCTGGGGGCGGAATACTGAAGCTTTCTTT. This translates into CASSLLWGRNTEAFF.

The CDR3 DNA follows: TGTGCCATCAGTACCCTGACTAGCGGGGGGGCCAGGGAGCAGTTCTTC. Translating gives CAISTLTSGGAREQFF. The J gene is TRBJ2-1, the V gene TRBV10-3; 14 positions match TRBD2. The J segment lost 10 bases and the V segment lost 5 bases, leaving 10 bases of the junction unmatched. The CDR3 length is 16 residues. Germline V CDR1 and CDR2: ENHRY, SYGVKD.

This sequence joins TRBV7-2 and TRBJ2-1, with 7 bases aligning to TRBD1. The CDR3 is 16 amino acids. The ends lost 5 bases at V and 4 bases at J; junction bases unmatched: 11. Looked up from germline, CDR1 is SGHTA and CDR2 is FQGNSA. The CDR3 protein is CASSKNRDSPYNEQFF. CDR3 DNA: TGTGCCAGCAGCAAAAACCGGGACAGTCCATACAATGAGCAGTTCTTC.

Here the CDR3 reads CSVELAGASLGEQYF. Written as DNA, the CDR3 is TGCAGCGTTGAATTGGCGGGAGCGTCCCTAGGCGAGCAGTACTTC. This chain joins TRBV29-1 and TRBJ2-7, with 7 bases matching TRBD2. The germline V gene has CDR1 SQVTM and CDR2 ANQGSEA. V shed 2 bases and J 6 bases; nucleotides not matched to a gene: 13. The CDR3 covers 15 residues.

This chain uses TRBV29-1 with TRBJ2-3, with D tentatively TRBD1 (5 bases). The V gene lost 2 bases and the J gene lost 6 bases, with 12 bases spanning the gap. CDR1 and CDR2 (germline): SQVTM, ANQGSEA. CDR3 size: 13 residues. For the CDR3, the DNA is TGCAGCGTTGAAAACAGGTTCATCGATACGCAGTATTTT. Translation: CSVENRFIDTQYF.

The rearrangement links TRBV7-9 to TRBJ2-5; 9 bases are a match to TRBD1. In germline, CDR1 is SEHNR, CDR2 FQNEAQ (reference sequence). The CDR3 consists of 15 residues. Trimming took 5 bases from V and 5 from J; bases not matched to a gene: 9. CDR3 sequence reads: CASSLTGGPAETQYF. DNA of the CDR3: TGTGCCAGCAGCCTAACAGGGGGCCCCGCGGAGACCCAGTACTTC.

This clone has just one count. V usage is TRBV9 and J usage is TRBJ2-7; D is ambiguous. The CDR3 has 10 amino acids. Germline CDR1 reads SGDLS; CDR2 reads YYNGEE. Trimming left V 8 bases short and J 2 bases short, with 5 bases between. Written as DNA, the CDR3 is TGTGCCAGAAAGCCCTACGAGCAGTACTTC. This codes for CARKPYEQYF.

J is TRBJ2-2 and V is TRBV11-3; 7 bases agree with TRBD1. The J segment lost 2 bases and the V segment lost 5 bases, leaving 2 bases of the junction unmatched. CDR1 is SGHNT and CDR2 is YENEEA in the germline V gene. The CDR3 totals 14 residues. This chain's CDR3 is CASSPGGNTGELFF. As DNA, the CDR3 is TGTGCCAGCAGCCCAGGGGGAAACACCGGGGAGCTGTTTTTT.

The J gene is TRBJ2-7, the V gene TRBV1. TRBV1 is tagged as a pseudogene. The CDR3 has 15 amino acids. The CDR3 region has the DNA TGCACCAGCAGAACGAAATCGGCGGACGACTACGAGCAGTACTTC. This encodes CTSRTKSADDYEQYF.

The chain carries TRBV15 and TRBJ1-2, with D possibly TRBD1 on 6 matching bases. From germline, CDR1 is LNHNV and CDR2 YYDKDF (reference sequence). Trimming cost V 5 bases and J 5 bases, with 12 bases left between them. The CDR3 loop spans 13 amino acids. The CDR3 DNA sequence: TGTGCCACCAGCTTAGGGGGGCAGTATGGCTACACCTTC. Amino acids: CATSLGGQYGYTF.

The rearrangement uses TRBV9 and TRBJ2-5; perhaps D is TRBD1 or TRBD2 (5 bases each). The CDR3 totals 15 residues. V dropped 10 bases and J dropped 3 bases, with 22 bases sitting between them. From germline, CDR1 is SGDLS and CDR2 YYNGEE. Written as DNA, the CDR3 is TGTGCCGGGAATTTAGGGGAACGGGGAGAAGAGACCCAGTACTTC. This gives the protein CAGNLGERGEETQYF.

The genes are TRBV28 and TRBJ1-5; no firm D call. V was cut by 7 bases and J by 5 bases, with 18 bases left in between. The CDR3 covers 15 residues. From germline, CDR1 is MDHEN and CDR2 SYDVKM. CDR3 coding DNA: TGTGCCAGCACTAAATATCGAGGGCTCGATCAGCCCCAGCATTTT. Translated: CASTKYRGLDQPQHF.

The CDR3 region has the DNA TGTGCAAGTCGCTTAGCGCCCTGGAACTCTGGGGCCAACGTCCTGACTTTC. Translation: CASRLAPWNSGANVLTF. The genes are TRBV12-2 and TRBJ2-6. TRBV12-2 is a pseudogene. The CDR3 is 17 amino acids.

V and J are TRBV28 and TRBJ1-6, with a weak D call TRBD1 (5 bases). Germline V gene sequence: CDR1 MDHEN, CDR2 SYDVKM. This CDR3 is 14 amino acids long. V was clipped by 2 bases and J by 6 bases, with 8 bases between them. As DNA, the CDR3 is TGTGCCAGCAGTTTAGGGACGGCTAATTCACCCCTCCACTTT. The encoded protein is CASSLGTANSPLHF.

The chain joins TRBV7-9 to TRBJ2-4; D may match TRBD1 or TRBD2 (5 bases each). Trimming removed 0 bases at V and 5 bases at J, with 8 bases between. The CDR3 runs to 14 residues. CDR1 and CDR2 from the germline V gene are SEHNR and FQNEAQ (reference sequence). CDR3 DNA sequence: TGTGCCAGCAGCTTAGCCGGGGCGGAAAACATTCAGTACTTC. Protein sequence: CASSLAGAENIQYF.

About this clone itself: The sample carries other DNA sequences with the same CDR3. The chain is built from TRBV7-9 and TRBJ2-3; TRBD2 matches at 9 bases. V shed 1 base, J shed 2 bases, and the junction held 1 base outside the gene matches. The length of the CDR3 is 15 residues. The germline gives CDR1 SEHNR, CDR2 FQNEAQ (reference sequence). DNA for the CDR3: TGTGCCAGCAGCTTAGTAGCGGGAGCCACAGATACGCAGTATTTT. It yields the protein CASSLVAGATDTQYF.

Note on this clone: This sample includes further DNA sequences coding for the same CDR3. This chain links TRBV5-6 with TRBJ1-3; D unclear. This CDR3 comprises 13 residues. Germline loops: CDR1 SGHDT, CDR2 YYEEEE. V was clipped by 0 bases and J by 4 bases, with 5 bases between them. The CDR3 nucleotides are TGTGCCAGCAGCTTGGGTCGCGGAAACACCATATATTTT. It translates to CASSLGRGNTIYF.

CDR3 sequence: CASSLVPRGADTGELFF. The DNA of the CDR3 is TGCGCCAGCAGCCTGGTCCCCCGGGGTGCGGACACCGGGGAGCTGTTTTTT. The gene calls are TRBV4-1 and TRBJ2-2, with D perhaps matching TRBD2 (5 bases). Per germline, CDR1 MGHRA and CDR2 YSYEKL. V was trimmed by 4 bases and J by 3 bases, leaving 18 bases between them. This CDR3 spans 17 amino acids.

This chain connects TRBV5-1 to TRBJ2-1; D remains ambiguous. Germline V gene data show CDR1 as SGHRS and CDR2 as YFSETQ. The CDR3 has 14 residues. V was trimmed by 0 bases and J by 5 bases, leaving 9 bases between them. The CDR3 DNA follows: TGCGCCAGCAGCTTGGAGGCCCCTGACAATGAGCAGTTCTTC. Residues: CASSLEAPDNEQFF.

The chain links TRBV30 to TRBJ2-5; maybe TRBD1 (5 bases). This CDR3 comprises 13 residues. V was cut by 6 bases and J by 1 base, with 12 bases left in between. Germline CDR1 reads GTSNPN; CDR2 reads SVGIG (reference sequence). CDR3 bases: TGTGCCTGCGGGTCAGGGCTCCAAGAGACCCAGTACTTC. Its translation is CACGSGLQETQYF.

The chain couples TRBV10-3 to TRBJ2-1; D may be TRBD2 (5 bases). Germline CDR1 reads ENHRY; CDR2 reads SYGVKD. The V gene lost 2 bases and the J gene lost 8 bases, with 10 bases spanning the gap. The CDR3 loop spans 13 amino acids. The CDR3 region is CAISEGERDEQFF. The CDR3 DNA sequence: TGTGCCATCAGTGAGGGAGAGAGGGATGAGCAGTTCTTC.